This is a list of T cell receptor beta chains from one sample in a study of blood T cell repertoires in COVID-19. Some clones are missing from TCRdb's copy, which holds only in-frame ones; the method was immunoSEQ multiplex PCR. The data hold about 110,000 clones, with under 95% observed a single time. The source material was peripheral blood. The receptors originated from a young woman with acute or convalescent COVID-19. The conserved cysteine and the conserved F or W are not part of the CDR3 here.

V | CDR3
TRBV14 | ASSQVSNTIY
TRBV3-1/TRBV3-2 | ASSQEGTGLYGYT
TRBV24-1 | ATSDLRGGEKLF
TRBV30 | AWSVQGFAGNTIY
TRBV7-3 | ASSSRGASSYNEQF
TRBV7-9 | ASSLPEAGNTIY
TRBV25-1 | ASSEFFGDRDSPLH
TRBV13 | ASSPQGTYSNQPQH
TRBV6-5 | ASSSEGDTIY
TRBV19 | ASSIVYPSGANVLT
TRBV11-3 | ASSHSRLNTDTQY
TRBV19 | ASSITSGGYEQY
TRBV6-4 | ASSDSDRGGQPQH
TRBV4-2 | ASSGSGGYNEQF
TRBV11-2 | ASSSGQGRETQY
TRBV28 | ASFDRGYGYT
TRBV7-2 | ASSLAASGTYNEQF
TRBV5-1 | ASSLTPSDPTDTQY
TRBV6-6 | ASSYHRGSDGYT
TRBV6-6 | ASSYLMGGRETQY
TRBV5-1 | ASSFGQTNYGYT
TRBV28 | ASSLTGTQGKTQY
TRBV28 | ASSPPPRGNEQF
TRBV12-1 | ASSFILVAGRLANYGYT
TRBV4-1 | ASSQGGQNSPLH
TRBV19 | ASRVEGGRGVSQPQH
TRBV4-3 | ASSQGRGQGDEKLF
TRBV28 | ASSGQGFTEAF
TRBV9 | ASSVFGTATYEQY
TRBV11-2 | ASSLGTLSSYEQY
TRBV28 | ASRGGPSYEQY
TRBV28 | ASSSGGNEKLF
TRBV2 | ASSGQGNTIY
TRBV11-2 | ASSRRQGIYGYT
TRBV4-1 | ASSQDGGNIQY
TRBV19 | ASSIPGQGAANYGYT
TRBV7-3 | ASSLKTGAHEQF
TRBV5-4 | ASSLGLGLASEQF
TRBV4-1 | ASSHHQTTGEAF
TRBV4-1 | ASSLLFDGGLYEQY
TRBV19 | ASSIAPTTGGIDSPLH
TRBV4-2 | ASSQGQGWGYEQY
TRBV7-2 | ASSFWDRTYGYT
TRBV6-6 | ASSYSGTYRH
TRBV21-1 | ASSTGGDRGNQPQH
TRBV7-2 | ASSLWEFVGFGDTEAF
TRBV11-3 | ASSLVLSYEQY
TRBV11-3 | ASSDRANTGELF
TRBV20-1 | SASRGPGNTIY
TRBV5-5 | ASNTGTGPYEQY
TRBV27 | ASSLSGTLSYNEQF
TRBV20-1 | SASRLRREETQY
TRBV6-2/TRBV6-3 | ASSYKGDSAPISYEQY
TRBV15 | ATGRGGGLNTEAF
TRBV12-3/TRBV12-4 | ASSLDTRRGYT
TRBV12-3/TRBV12-4 | ASRSYWEQF
TRBV7-9 | ASSYNSGELPYEQY
TRBV7-9 | ASSLAQGNTIY
TRBV10-3 | AISEPPPPGLAGAGEQY
TRBV27 | ASSLSRGETQY